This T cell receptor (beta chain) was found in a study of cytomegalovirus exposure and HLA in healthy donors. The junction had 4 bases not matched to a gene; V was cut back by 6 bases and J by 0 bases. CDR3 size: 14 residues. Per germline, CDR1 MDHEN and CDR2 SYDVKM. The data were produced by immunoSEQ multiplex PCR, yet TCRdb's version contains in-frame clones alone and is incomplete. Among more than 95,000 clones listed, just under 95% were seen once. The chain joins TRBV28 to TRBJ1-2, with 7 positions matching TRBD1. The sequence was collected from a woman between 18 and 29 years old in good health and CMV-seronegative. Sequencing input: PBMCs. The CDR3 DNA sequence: TGTGCCAGCAGATCGGGACAGTCTAACTATGGCTACACCTTC. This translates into CASRSGQSNYGYTF.